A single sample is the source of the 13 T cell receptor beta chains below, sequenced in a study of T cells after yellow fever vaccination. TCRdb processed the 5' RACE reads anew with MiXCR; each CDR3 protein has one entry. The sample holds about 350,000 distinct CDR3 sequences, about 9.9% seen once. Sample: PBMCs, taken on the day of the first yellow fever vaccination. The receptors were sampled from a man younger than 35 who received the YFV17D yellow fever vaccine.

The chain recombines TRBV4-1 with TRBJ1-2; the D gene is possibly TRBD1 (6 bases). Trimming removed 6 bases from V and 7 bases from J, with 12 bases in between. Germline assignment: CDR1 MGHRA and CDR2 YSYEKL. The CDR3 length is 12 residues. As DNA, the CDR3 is TGCGCCAGCAGGAGAGGGGGTGCTGGCTACACCTTC. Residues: CASRRGGAGYTF.

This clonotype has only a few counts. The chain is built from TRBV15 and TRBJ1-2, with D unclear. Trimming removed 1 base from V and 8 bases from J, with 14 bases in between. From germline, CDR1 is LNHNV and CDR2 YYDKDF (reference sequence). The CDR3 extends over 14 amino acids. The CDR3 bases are TGTGCCACCAGCAGAGGACCAAGGCCTGGGGGCTACACCTTC. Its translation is CATSRGPRPGGYTF.

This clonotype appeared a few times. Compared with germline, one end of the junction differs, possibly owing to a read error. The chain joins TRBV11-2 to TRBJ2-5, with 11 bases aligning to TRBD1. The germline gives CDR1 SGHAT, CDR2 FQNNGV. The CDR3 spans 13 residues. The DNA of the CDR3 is TGTGCCAGCAGCCTGGGACAGGGGGAGATCCAGTACTTC. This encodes CASSLGQGEIQYF.

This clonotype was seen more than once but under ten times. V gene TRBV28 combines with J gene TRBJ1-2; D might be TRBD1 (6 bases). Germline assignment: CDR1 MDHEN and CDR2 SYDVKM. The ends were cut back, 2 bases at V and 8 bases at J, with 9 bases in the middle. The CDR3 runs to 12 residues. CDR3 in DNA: TGTGCCAGCAGTTTAGGACAGTACGGCTACACCTTC. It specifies CASSLGQYGYTF.

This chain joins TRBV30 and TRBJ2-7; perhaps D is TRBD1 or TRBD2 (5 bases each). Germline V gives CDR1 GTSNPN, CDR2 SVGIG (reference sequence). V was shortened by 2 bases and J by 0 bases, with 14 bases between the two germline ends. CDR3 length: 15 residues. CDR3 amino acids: CAWSPGTGGSYEQYF. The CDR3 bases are TGTGCCTGGAGTCCCGGCACTGGGGGCTCCTACGAGCAGTACTTC.

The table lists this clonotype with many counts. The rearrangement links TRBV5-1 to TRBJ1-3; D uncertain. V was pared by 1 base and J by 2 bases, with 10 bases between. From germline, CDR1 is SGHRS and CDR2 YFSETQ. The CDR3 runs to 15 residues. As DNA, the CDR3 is TGCGCCAGCAGCTTGCTGATGGGGACTGGAAACACCATATATTTT. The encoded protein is CASSLLMGTGNTIYF.

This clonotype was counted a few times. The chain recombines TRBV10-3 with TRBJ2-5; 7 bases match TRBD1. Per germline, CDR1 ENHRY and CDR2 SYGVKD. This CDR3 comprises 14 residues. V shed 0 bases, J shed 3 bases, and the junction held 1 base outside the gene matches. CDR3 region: CAISESGTEETQYF. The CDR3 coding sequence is TGTGCCATCAGTGAGTCCGGGACAGAAGAGACCCAGTACTTC.

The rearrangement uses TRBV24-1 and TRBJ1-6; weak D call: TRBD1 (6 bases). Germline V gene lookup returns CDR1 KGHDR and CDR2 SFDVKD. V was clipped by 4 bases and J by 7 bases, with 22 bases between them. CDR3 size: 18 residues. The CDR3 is CATSDHDRDNSWNSPLHF. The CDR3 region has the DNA TGTGCCACCAGTGACCACGACCGGGACAATAGCTGGAATTCACCCCTCCACTTT.

This chain's CDR3 is CASSPRSGGYYNEQFF. In DNA form, the CDR3 reads TGTGCCAGCAGCCCTCGTAGCGGGGGATACTACAATGAGCAGTTCTTC. This chain connects TRBV6-2 or TRBV6-3 to TRBJ2-1; TRBD2 agrees at 9 bases. Germline V CDR1 and CDR2: MNHEY, SVGEGT. The CDR3 totals 16 residues. The ends lost 6 bases at V and 3 bases at J; junction bases unmatched: 9.

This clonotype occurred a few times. CDR3 DNA: TGTGCCAGCAGCCGGGGGGCAGCCTACGAGCAGTACTTC. Amino acids: CASSRGAAYEQYF. The V call is TRBV3-1, the J call TRBJ2-7; D assignment may be TRBD1 or TRBD2 (6 bases each). The CDR3 runs to 13 residues. From germline, CDR1 is LGHDT and CDR2 YNNKEL (reference sequence). V was shortened by 4 bases and J by 2 bases, with 9 bases between the two germline ends.

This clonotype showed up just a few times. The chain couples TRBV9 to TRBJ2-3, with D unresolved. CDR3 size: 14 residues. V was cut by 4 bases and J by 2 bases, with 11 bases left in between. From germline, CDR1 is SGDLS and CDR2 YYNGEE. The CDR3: CASSLATDTDTQYF. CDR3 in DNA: TGTGCCAGCAGCCTCGCGACGGACACAGATACGCAGTATTTT.

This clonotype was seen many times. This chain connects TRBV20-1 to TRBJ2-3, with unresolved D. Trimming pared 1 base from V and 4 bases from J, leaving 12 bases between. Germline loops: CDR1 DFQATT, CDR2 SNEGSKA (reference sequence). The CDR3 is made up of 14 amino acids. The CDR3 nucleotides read TGCAGTGCTAGAGTTAGAGCTTTAGCAGATACGCAGTATTTT. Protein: CSARVRALADTQYF.

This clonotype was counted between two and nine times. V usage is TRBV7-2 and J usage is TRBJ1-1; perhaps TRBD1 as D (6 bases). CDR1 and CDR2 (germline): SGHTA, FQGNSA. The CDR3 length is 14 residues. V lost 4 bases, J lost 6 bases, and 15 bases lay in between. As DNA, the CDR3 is TGTGCCAGCAGCTATAACAGGGCGGACGCTGAAGCTTTCTTT. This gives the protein CASSYNRADAEAFF.